This T cell receptor (beta chain) appears in the sequencing data of a study of T cell repertoires in aging, cancer and after chemotherapy. Study information: Six age groups, ranging from 30 or younger to 70 or older, included the donors.

Amplification of TCR beta used genomic DNA extracted from peripheral blood. Study results and limitations: Loss of evenness, beyond lost richness, contributed to age-related TCR diversity decline in cancer patients. Untreated cancer patients had significantly lower blood TCR diversity than age-matched healthy donors. Thymic emigration or peripheral T cell expansion may be impaired by lymphoid organ infiltration in hematological cancer.

Germline CDR1 and CDR2: DFQATT and SNEGSKA (reference sequence). The CDR3 has 14 amino acids. V was clipped by 5 bases and J by 9 bases, with 17 bases between them. Rearranged V-D-J TRB sequences were amplified with a mixed TRB-A/B primer pool. TCRdb re-derived calls from the multiplex PCR reads in MiXCR, one entry per CDR3 protein. The sample shows approximately 8,600 distinct CDR3 sequences, roughly 25% of them seen only once. Comment on this clonotype: The antigen is unknown.

The receptor was isolated from a human donor with a blood cancer. The rearrangement links TRBV20-1 to TRBJ1-6; D is uncertain. The sample taken for sequencing was blood. The CDR3 region is CSAHSKLLISPLHF. The CDR3 nucleotides read TGCAGTGCTCACAGCAAGCTGCTAATTTCACCCCTCCACTTT.